This T cell receptor beta chain was recorded in a study of long-term antiretroviral therapy in people with HIV. V trimming: 4 bases; J trimming: 2 bases; junction bases outside the gene matches: 7. The CDR3 contains 16 residues. Germline assignment: CDR1 LNHNV and CDR2 YYDKDF (reference sequence). Assay version v3.0 of immunoSEQ was used, and it was run at survey level. TCRdb's copy holds only in-frame clones and misses some; the assay was immunoSEQ multiplex PCR. The repertoire holds around 25,000 clones, with around 88% as singletons. This clonotype was sampled from a man between 18 and 35 years old with HIV. The rearrangement joins TRBV15 to TRBJ1-2, with 10 bases matching TRBD1. This specimen was unsorted PBMCs, taken 3 years after starting antiretroviral therapy. The CDR3 spells CATSIGTGALNYGYTF. Written as DNA, the CDR3 is TGTGCCACCAGCATCGGGACAGGGGCCCTCAACTATGGCTACACCTTC.